The text below deals with one T cell receptor (beta chain). Trimming removed 3 bases from V and 6 bases from J; junction bases left unmatched: 11. The CDR3 sequence is 15 residues long. Germline CDR1 reads SGHNT; CDR2 reads YYREEE (reference sequence). This specimen belongs to a study of shared clonotypes between healthy human individuals. On the study more broadly: The donor group consisted of a couple of women and three men, aged 18 to 49.

CD45RO-negative CD8 cells positively selected for CCR7 made up the naive population, which excluded terminally differentiated effector memory CD45RA+ cells. Libraries were prepared by immunoSEQ multiplex PCR; TCRdb keeps only in-frame clonotypes and omits some of them. The repertoire holds hundreds of thousands of clones, with almost 95% as singletons. This chain links TRBV5-4 with TRBJ2-7; TRBD1 aligns across 8 bases. Material for sequencing was naive CD8+ T cells sorted from blood. The origin of this receptor is a young man in good health. This CDR3 is CASSSRTGSSREQYF. CDR3 sequence (DNA): TGTGCCAGCAGCTCACGGACAGGGTCGTCTCGCGAGCAGTACTTC. The full variable domain, with the rest looked up from reference TRBV5-4 and TRBJ2-7, is ETGVTQSPTHLIKTRGQQVTLRCSSQSGHNTVSWYQQALGQGPQFIFQYYREEENGRGNFPPRFSGLQFPNYSSELNVNALELDDSALYLCASSSRTGSSREQYFGPGTRLTVT.